The 16 T cell receptor beta chains below were found in one sample sequenced in a study of T cell changes during pregnancy in multiple sclerosis. Some clones are missing from TCRdb's copy, which holds only in-frame ones; the method was immunoSEQ multiplex PCR. The repertoire consists of about 100,000 clones, with about 92% occurring once and the leading ten covering roughly 2%. Sample: peripheral blood, taken after pregnancy. Every receptor here comes from a female donor with multiple sclerosis, enrolled in a pregnancy study.

The V and J genes are TRBV2 and TRBJ1-1, with 8 bases matching TRBD1. Germline CDR1 SNHLY, CDR2 FYNNEI. The ends lost 6 bases at V and 3 bases at J; junction bases unmatched: 3. The CDR3 is 13 residues long. CDR3 sequence reads: CASRLDRDTEAFF. CDR3 coding DNA: TGTGCCAGCAGATTGGACAGGGACACTGAAGCTTTCTTT.

V usage is TRBV10-3 and J usage is TRBJ1-2, with D unclear. CDR3 size: 16 residues. Per the germline V gene, CDR1 is ENHRY and CDR2 is SYGVKD. Trimming cost V 3 bases and J 0 bases, with 14 bases left between them. The CDR3 DNA follows: TGTGCCATCAGTGATTCTGGAGCTTCGGCTAACTATGGCTACACCTTC. It codes for CAISDSGASANYGYTF.

This chain connects TRBV2 to TRBJ2-1; no clear D gene. With 8 bases removed from V and 6 bases from J, the gap between germline ends came to 8 bases. CDR1 and CDR2 (germline): SNHLY, FYNNEI. The CDR3 runs to 11 residues. The CDR3 nucleotides are TGTGCCAGCTCTCGTAGCAATGAGCAGTTCTTC. Translated, it gives CASSRSNEQFF. Using reference TRBV2 and TRBJ2-1 for the parts outside the CDR3, the full variable domain is EPEVTQTPSHQVTQMGQEVILRCVPISNHLYFYWYRQILGQKVEFLVSFYNNEISEKSEIFDDQFSVERPDGSNFTLKIRSTKLEDSAMYFCASSRSNEQFFGPGTRLTVL.

This chain links TRBV10-3 with TRBJ1-6, with D perhaps matching TRBD1 (5 bases). V was cut by 7 bases and J by 9 bases, with 16 bases left in between. The V gene's germline CDR1 is ENHRY and CDR2 SYGVKD. This CDR3 has 14 amino acids. CDR3 sequence (DNA): TGTGCCATCAAGGAGGATGGGACTGGTTCACCCCTCCACTTT. It translates to CAIKEDGTGSPLHF.

J is TRBJ1-1 and V is TRBV5-5, with D hard to call. The CDR3 totals 15 residues. Germline-derived CDR1 and CDR2 are SGHKS and YYEKEE (reference sequence). Trimming cost V 4 bases and J 0 bases, with 13 bases left between them. The CDR3 sequence: CASSARSEMNTEAFF. The CDR3 bases are TGTGCCAGCAGCGCCCGGAGTGAGATGAACACTGAAGCTTTCTTT. The full variable domain, with the rest looked up from reference TRBV5-5 and TRBJ1-1, is DAGVTQSPTHLIKTRGQQVTLRCSPISGHKSVSWYQQVLGQGPQFIFQYYEKEERGRGNFPDRFSARQFPNYSSELNVNALLLGDSALYLCASSARSEMNTEAFFGQGTRLTVV.

V usage is TRBV7-9 and J usage is TRBJ1-1, with D tentatively TRBD1 (5 bases). The CDR3 is 14 amino acids. Germline V CDR1 and CDR2: SEHNR, FQNEAQ (reference sequence). V dropped 5 bases and J dropped 5 bases, with 15 bases sitting between them. In DNA form, the CDR3 reads TGTGCCAGCAGCCCCCCCGGGGGGACGACTGAAGCTTTCTTT. Amino acids: CASSPPGGTTEAFF.

Details on this clone: The same CDR3 can be traced to other DNA sequences in this sample. The rearrangement links TRBV5-1 to TRBJ1-3; 7 nucleotides line up with TRBD1. The germline CDR1 and CDR2 sequences are SGHRS and YFSETQ. The CDR3 totals 16 residues. J was trimmed by 1 base and V by 0 bases; bases with no gene match: 4. The CDR3 protein is CASSLEDRPSGNTIYF. The DNA for the CDR3 is TGCGCCAGCAGCTTGGAGGACAGGCCATCTGGAAACACCATATATTTT.

The chain is built from TRBV15 and TRBJ1-3, with 7 bases fitting TRBD1. The CDR3 has 14 residues. Trimming removed 5 bases from V and 1 base from J; junction bases left unmatched: 2. CDR1 is LNHNV, CDR2 YYDKDF, per germline (reference sequence). The chain's CDR3 is CATSQGGSGNTIYF. CDR3 sequence (DNA): TGTGCCACCAGCCAGGGGGGATCTGGAAACACCATATATTTT. The full variable domain, in which reference TRBV15 and TRBJ1-3 provide the parts outside the CDR3, is DAMVIQNPRYQVTQFGKPVTLSCSQTLNHNVMYWYQQKSSQAPKLLFHYYDKDFNNEADTPDNFQSRRPNTSFCFLDIRSPGLGDTAMYLCATSQGGSGNTIYFGEGSWLTVV.

The CDR3 DNA reads TGTGCCAGCAGTGACCCCCCTCCTGAGCAGTTCTTC. This codes for CASSDPPPEQFF. The genes are TRBV6-4 and TRBJ2-1; D gene unclear. V was clipped by 2 bases and J by 9 bases, with 8 bases between them. The length of the CDR3 is 12 residues. CDR1 is MRHNA, CDR2 SNTAGT, per germline.

The chain combines TRBV5-1 with TRBJ1-3, with D uncertain. This CDR3 is 13 amino acids long. Per germline, CDR1 SGHRS and CDR2 YFSETQ. V was shortened by 4 bases and J by 2 bases, with 7 bases between the two germline ends. CDR3 sequence (DNA): TGCGCCAGCAGCGAGGTAACTGGAAACACCATATATTTT. This encodes CASSEVTGNTIYF.

The chain combines TRBV19 with TRBJ2-3, with TRBD1 matching over 7 bases. Per the germline V gene, CDR1 is LNHDA and CDR2 is SQIVND (reference sequence). V lost 5 bases and J lost 0; bases outside the gene matches: 5. This CDR3 has 15 amino acids. CDR3 in DNA: TGTGCCAGTAGTCCCCGGGACAGAAGCACAGATACGCAGTATTTT. Translated: CASSPRDRSTDTQYF. Variable domain in full (rest from reference TRBV19 and TRBJ2-3): DGGITQSPKYLFRKEGQNVTLSCEQNLNHDAMYWYRQDPGQGLRLIYYSQIVNDFQKGDIAEGYSVSREKKESFPLTVTSAQKNPTAFYLCASSPRDRSTDTQYFGPGTRLTVL.

This clone is labeled medium-sized (0.01 to 0.1%). V gene TRBV6-4 combines with J gene TRBJ2-4; 11 nucleotides align to TRBD2. Trimming took 0 bases from V and 8 from J; bases not matched to a gene: 9. The CDR3 is made up of 17 amino acids. Germline CDR1 and CDR2: MRHNA and SNTAGT. CDR3 protein: CASSDSLAGGGVDIQYF. In DNA, the CDR3 is TGTGCCAGCAGTGACTCGCTAGCGGGGGGCGGAGTGGACATTCAGTACTTC.

V is TRBV18 and J is TRBJ2-3; perhaps TRBD2 as D (7 bases). The length of the CDR3 is 15 residues. V was pared by 0 bases and J by 9 bases, with 16 bases between. The germline CDR1 and CDR2 sequences are KGHSH and LQKENI. CDR3 sequence (DNA): TGTGCCAGCTCACCACCCCCTCTGAGCGGGACAACGCAGTATTTT. It encodes CASSPPPLSGTTQYF.

This clone has only one observation. This rearrangement joins TRBV27 to TRBJ2-3; TRBD2 matches 8 bases. The CDR3 covers 16 residues. Germline CDR1 is MNHEY and CDR2 is SMNVEV (reference sequence). With V trimmed by 9 bases and J by 1 base, 12 bases remained unmatched. The CDR3 loop reads CASTSGGARGTDTQYF. Here the CDR3 DNA reads TGTGCCAGTACATCCGGGGGGGCTCGGGGCACAGATACGCAGTATTTT.

The chain joins TRBV5-1 to TRBJ2-1; 7 bases line up with TRBD2. Per the germline V gene, CDR1 is SGHRS and CDR2 is YFSETQ. The CDR3 consists of 15 residues. After removal of 4 bases from V and 2 bases from J, the junction contained 6 bases not matched to a gene. The CDR3 nucleotides read TGCGCCAGCAGCCGCACTAGCGTCCCCTACAATGAGCAGTTCTTC. Translated: CASSRTSVPYNEQFF.

The rearrangement joins TRBV6-4 to TRBJ2-2; 14 bases match TRBD2. Germline V gene sequence: CDR1 MRHNA, CDR2 SNTAGT. The CDR3 length is 17 residues. With V trimmed by 9 bases and J by 3 bases, 9 bases remained unmatched. The CDR3 sequence is CARSSGTSGGHTGELFF. CDR3 coding DNA: TGTGCCAGGTCATCCGGGACTAGCGGGGGACACACCGGGGAGCTGTTTTTT.